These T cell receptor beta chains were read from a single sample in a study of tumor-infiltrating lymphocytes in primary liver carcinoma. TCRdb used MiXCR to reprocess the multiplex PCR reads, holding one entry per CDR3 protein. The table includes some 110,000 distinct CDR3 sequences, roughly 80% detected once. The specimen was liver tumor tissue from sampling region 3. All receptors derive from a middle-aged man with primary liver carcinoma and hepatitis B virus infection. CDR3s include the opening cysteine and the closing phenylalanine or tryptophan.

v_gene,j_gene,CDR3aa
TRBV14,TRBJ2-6,CTSSPLWTVLLSGANVLTF
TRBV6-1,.,CASSEIGGHYTNTQHF
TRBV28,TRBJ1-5,CASKMGRDHQPQHF
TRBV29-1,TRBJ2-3,CSAGKTDTQYF
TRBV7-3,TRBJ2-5,CASSPPPGTSGIQETQYF
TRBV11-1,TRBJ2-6,CDSSSGRAGANVLAF
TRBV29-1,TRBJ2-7,CSVPFGAEQYF
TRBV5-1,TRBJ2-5,CASCWNQETQYF
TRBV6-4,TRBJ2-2,CASSDRQGAGEPFF
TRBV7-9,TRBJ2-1,CASSPGTSGGSSYNGQFF
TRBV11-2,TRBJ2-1,CASSSELYDEQFF
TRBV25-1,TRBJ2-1,CASTVGGSYNEQFF
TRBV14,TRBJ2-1,CASSQGRASRRQFF